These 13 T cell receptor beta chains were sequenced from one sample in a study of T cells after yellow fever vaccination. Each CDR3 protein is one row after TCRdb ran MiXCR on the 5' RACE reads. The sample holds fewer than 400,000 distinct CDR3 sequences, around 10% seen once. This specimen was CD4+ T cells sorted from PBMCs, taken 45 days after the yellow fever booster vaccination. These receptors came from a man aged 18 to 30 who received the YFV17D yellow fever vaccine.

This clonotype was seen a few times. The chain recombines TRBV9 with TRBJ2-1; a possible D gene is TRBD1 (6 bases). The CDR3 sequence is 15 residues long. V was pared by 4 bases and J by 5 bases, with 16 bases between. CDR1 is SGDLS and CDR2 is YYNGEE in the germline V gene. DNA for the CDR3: TGTGCCAGCAGCTCTCCCGGGACAACGAACAATGAGCAGTTCTTC. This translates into CASSSPGTTNNEQFF.

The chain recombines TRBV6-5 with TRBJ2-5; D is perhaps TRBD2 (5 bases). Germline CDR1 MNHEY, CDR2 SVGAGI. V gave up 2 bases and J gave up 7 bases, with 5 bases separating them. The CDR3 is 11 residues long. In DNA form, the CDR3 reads TGTGCCAGCAGTTACGAGGGGACCCAGTACTTC. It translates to CASSYEGTQYF.

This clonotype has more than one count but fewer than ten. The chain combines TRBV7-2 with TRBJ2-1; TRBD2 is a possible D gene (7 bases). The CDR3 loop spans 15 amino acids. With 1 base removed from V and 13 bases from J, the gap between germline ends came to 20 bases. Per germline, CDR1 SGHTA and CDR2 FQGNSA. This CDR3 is CASSLGSGGRDLQFF. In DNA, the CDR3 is TGTGCCAGCAGCTTAGGCTCGGGGGGCCGCGATCTTCAGTTCTTC.

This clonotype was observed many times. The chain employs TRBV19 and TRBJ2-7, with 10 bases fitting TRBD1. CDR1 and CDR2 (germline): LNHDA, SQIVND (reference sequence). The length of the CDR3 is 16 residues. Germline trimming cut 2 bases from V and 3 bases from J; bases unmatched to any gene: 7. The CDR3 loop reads CASSIIPGTGDYEQYF. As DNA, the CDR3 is TGTGCCAGTAGTATAATACCCGGGACAGGGGACTACGAGCAGTACTTC.

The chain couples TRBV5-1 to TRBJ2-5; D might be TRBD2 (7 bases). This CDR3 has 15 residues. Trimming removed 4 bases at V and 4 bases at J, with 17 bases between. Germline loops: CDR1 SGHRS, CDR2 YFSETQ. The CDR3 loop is CASSARGGGGETQYF. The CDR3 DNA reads TGCGCCAGCAGCGCCCGTGGGGGGGGCGGAGAGACCCAGTACTTC.

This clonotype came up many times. The chain's CDR3 is CASSPTGTGELFF. Written as DNA, the CDR3 is TGTGCCAGCAGCCCGACAGGGACCGGGGAGCTGTTTTTT. The gene calls are TRBV12-3 or TRBV12-4 and TRBJ2-2; 7 bases align to TRBD1. V was pared by 6 bases and J by 5 bases, with 3 bases of the junction left unmatched. There are 13 residues in the CDR3.

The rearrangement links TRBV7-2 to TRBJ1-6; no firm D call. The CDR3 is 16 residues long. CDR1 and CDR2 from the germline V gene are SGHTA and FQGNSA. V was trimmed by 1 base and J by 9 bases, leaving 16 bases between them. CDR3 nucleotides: TGTGCCAGCAGCTTAGTTATGCGCAGGTCCGCTTCACCCCTCCACTTT. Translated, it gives CASSLVMRRSASPLHF.

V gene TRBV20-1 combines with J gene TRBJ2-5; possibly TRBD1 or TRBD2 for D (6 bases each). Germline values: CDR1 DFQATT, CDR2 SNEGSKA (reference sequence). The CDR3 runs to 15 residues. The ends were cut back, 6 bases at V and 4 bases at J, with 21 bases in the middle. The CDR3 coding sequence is TGCAGTGCCCCGAGATGGGACTCAGGGGTAGAGACCCAGTACTTC. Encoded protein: CSAPRWDSGVETQYF.

DNA for the CDR3: TGTGCCAGCAGCTTAGAAGGGATGGATTCACCCCTCCACTTT. Translating it yields CASSLEGMDSPLHF. This chain joins TRBV7-2 and TRBJ1-6; D unresolved. CDR3 length: 14 amino acids. The ends were cut back, 1 base at V and 8 bases at J, with 9 bases in the middle. Germline V gene data show CDR1 as SGHTA and CDR2 as FQGNSA.

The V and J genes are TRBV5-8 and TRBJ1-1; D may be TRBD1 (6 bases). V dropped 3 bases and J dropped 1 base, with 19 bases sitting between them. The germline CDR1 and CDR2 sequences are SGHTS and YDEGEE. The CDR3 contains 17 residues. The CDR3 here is CASSSFYGQSRNTEAFF. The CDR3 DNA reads TGTGCCAGCAGCTCGTTTTACGGACAGTCTAGGAACACTGAAGCTTTCTTT.

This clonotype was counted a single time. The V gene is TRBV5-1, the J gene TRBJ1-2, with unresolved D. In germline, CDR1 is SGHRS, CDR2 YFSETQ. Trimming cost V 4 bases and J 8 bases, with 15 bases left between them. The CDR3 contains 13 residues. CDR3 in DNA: TGCGCCAGCAGCCGGGCCATCTCCCTAGGCTACACCTTC. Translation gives CASSRAISLGYTF.

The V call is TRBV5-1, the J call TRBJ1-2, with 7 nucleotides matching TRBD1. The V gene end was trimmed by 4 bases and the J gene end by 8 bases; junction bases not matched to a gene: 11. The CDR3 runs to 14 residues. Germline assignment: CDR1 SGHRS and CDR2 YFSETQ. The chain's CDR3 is CASSPSGGGEGYTF. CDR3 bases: TGCGCCAGCAGCCCCTCGGGAGGGGGCGAGGGCTACACCTTC. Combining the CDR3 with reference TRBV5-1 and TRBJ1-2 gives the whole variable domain KAGVTQTPRYLIKTRGQQVTLSCSPISGHRSVSWYQQTPGQGLQFLFEYFSETQRNKGNFPGRFSGRQFSNSRSEMNVSTLELGDSALYLCASSPSGGGEGYTFGSGTRLTVV.

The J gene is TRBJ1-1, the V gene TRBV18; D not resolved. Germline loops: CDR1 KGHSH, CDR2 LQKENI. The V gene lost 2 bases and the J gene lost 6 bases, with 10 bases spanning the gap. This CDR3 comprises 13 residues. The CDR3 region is CASSPYDWAEAFF. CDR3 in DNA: TGTGCCAGCTCACCATACGATTGGGCTGAAGCTTTCTTT.